This T cell receptor beta chain was recorded in a study of blood T cell repertoires in COVID-19. The overall study: The United States, Italy and Spain provided the acute and convalescent COVID-19 samples. Sample material is recorded as cDNA or gDNA derived from T cells, B-cell-depleted T cells, or PBMCs.

The germline gives CDR1 LGHDT, CDR2 YNNKEL (reference sequence). Trimming at V came to 0 bases and at J to 7 bases, leaving 8 bases not matched to a gene. The CDR3 is made up of 15 amino acids. In the original analysis: Amplifying reference gene primers gave estimates of nucleated cell counts. Clones were read by immunoSEQ multiplex PCR, and TCRdb kept only the in-frame ones, dropping some. The V and J calls and clone size are taken from that table; D and trimming were inferred from the DNA. The data show 100,000 to 150,000 clones, 85% to 90% seen once. The specimen was peripheral blood. The clonotype was recovered from a man in his forties or fifties with active COVID-19. The V and J genes are TRBV3-1 (or the pseudogene TRBV3-2) and TRBJ1-1, with 7 bases identical to TRBD1. The CDR3 loop reads CASSQDYRGEIEAFF. The CDR3 nucleotides are TGTGCCAGCAGCCAAGATTACAGGGGCGAGATTGAAGCTTTCTTT.